This T cell receptor (beta chain) was profiled in a study of shared clonotypes between healthy human individuals. Study-wide context: The cohort had two women and a few men, ages 18 to 49. Points from the study as a whole: The four-donor shared clonotypes exceeded non-shared clonotypes in generation probability, with non-shared ones scoring lower. Incomplete sequencing of sorted subsets was indicated by rarefaction despite large depth. Limitation of the genetic and exposure-history diversity represented came from the few donors.

Assay used: immunoSEQ multiplex PCR; TCRdb lists only in-frame clones, some missing. Counted here are about 2,200,000 clones, under 95% occurring once; the ten biggest clones make up roughly 1.8%. V dropped 5 bases and J dropped 5 bases, with 10 bases sitting between them. Germline V gene lookup returns CDR1 LNHDA and CDR2 SQIVND (reference sequence). The length of the CDR3 is 13 residues. As for this clone: Its antigen is undetermined.

It was CD45RO-negative cells, positively selected for CCR7, that made up naive CD8 cells, with terminally differentiated effector memory CD45RA+ cells excluded. The sequenced material came from naive CD8+ T cells from PBMCs. V gene TRBV19 combines with J gene TRBJ2-1; D not certain. This receptor was identified in a man aged 18-30 years in good health. Some clones in this sample may be carry-over from other donors' samples. Here the CDR3 reads CASSSYAHNEQFF. The CDR3 bases are TGTGCCAGTAGTTCTTATGCCCACAATGAGCAGTTCTTC. The full variable domain, with the rest looked up from reference TRBV19 and TRBJ2-1, is DGGITQSPKYLFRKEGQNVTLSCEQNLNHDAMYWYRQDPGQGLRLIYYSQIVNDFQKGDIAEGYSVSREKKESFPLTVTSAQKNPTAFYLCASSSYAHNEQFFGPGTRLTVL.